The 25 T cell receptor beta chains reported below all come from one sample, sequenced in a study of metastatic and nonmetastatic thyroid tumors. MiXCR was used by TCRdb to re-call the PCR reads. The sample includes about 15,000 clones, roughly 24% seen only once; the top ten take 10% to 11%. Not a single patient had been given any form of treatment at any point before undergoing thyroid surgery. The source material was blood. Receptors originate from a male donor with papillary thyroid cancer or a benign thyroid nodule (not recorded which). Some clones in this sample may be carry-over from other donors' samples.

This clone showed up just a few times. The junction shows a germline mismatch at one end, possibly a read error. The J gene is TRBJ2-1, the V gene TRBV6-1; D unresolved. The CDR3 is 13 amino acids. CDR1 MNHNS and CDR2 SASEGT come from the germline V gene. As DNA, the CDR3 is TGTGCCAGCGGTGATTTACATCCCAATGAGCAGTTCTTC. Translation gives CASGDLHPNEQFF.

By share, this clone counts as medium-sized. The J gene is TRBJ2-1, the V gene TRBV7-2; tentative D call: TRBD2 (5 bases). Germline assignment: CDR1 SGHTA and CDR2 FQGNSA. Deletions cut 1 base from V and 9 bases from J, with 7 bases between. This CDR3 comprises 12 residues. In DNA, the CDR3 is TGTGCCAGCAGCTTAGTAGCGTCTGAGCAGTTCTTC. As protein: CASSLVASEQFF. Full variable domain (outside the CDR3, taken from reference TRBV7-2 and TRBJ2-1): GAGVSQSPSNKVTEKGKDVELRCDPISGHTALYWYRQSLGQGLEFLIYFQGNSAPDKSGLPSDRFSAERTGGSVSTLTIQRTQQEDSAVYLCASSLVASEQFFGPGTRLTVL.

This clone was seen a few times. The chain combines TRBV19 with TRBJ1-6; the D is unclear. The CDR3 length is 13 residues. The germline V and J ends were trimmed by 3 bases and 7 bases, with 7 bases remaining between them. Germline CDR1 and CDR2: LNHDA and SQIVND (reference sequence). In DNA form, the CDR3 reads TGTGCCAGTAGTATCGGTTCGAATTCACCCCTCCACTTT. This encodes CASSIGSNSPLHF.

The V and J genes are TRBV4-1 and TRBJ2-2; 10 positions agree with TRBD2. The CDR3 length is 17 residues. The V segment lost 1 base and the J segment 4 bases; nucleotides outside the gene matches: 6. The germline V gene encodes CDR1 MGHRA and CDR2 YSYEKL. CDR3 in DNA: TGCGCCAGCAGCCAAGGCCTAGCGGGAGTTCGCACCGGGGAGCTGTTTTTT. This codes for CASSQGLAGVRTGELFF.

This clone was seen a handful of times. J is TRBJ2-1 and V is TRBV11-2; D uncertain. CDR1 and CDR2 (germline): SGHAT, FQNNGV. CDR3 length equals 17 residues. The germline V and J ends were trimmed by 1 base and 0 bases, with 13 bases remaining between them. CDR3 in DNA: TGTGCCAGCAGCTTAGGGTTAGCCTTCTTCTCCTACAATGAGCAGTTCTTC. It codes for CASSLGLAFFSYNEQFF.

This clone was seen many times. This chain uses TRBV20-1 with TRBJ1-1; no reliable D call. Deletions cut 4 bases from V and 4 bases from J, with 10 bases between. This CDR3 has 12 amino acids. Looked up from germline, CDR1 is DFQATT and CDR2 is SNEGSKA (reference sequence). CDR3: CSAILAGTEAFF. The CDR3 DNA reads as TGCAGTGCTATATTAGCTGGCACTGAAGCTTTCTTT.

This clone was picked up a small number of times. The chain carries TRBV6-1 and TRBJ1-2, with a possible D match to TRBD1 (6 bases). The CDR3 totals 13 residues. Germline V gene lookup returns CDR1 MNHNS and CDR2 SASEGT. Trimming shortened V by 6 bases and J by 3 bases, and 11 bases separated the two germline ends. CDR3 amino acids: CASSRGLDYGYTF. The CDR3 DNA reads TGTGCCAGCAGCAGGGGTCTAGACTATGGCTACACCTTC.

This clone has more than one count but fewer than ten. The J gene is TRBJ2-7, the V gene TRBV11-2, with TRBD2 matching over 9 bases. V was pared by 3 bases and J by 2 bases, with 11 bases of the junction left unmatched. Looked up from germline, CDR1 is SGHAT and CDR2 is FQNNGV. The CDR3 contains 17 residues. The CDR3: CASSFSLAGVEPYEQYF. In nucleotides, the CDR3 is TGTGCCAGCAGCTTCTCTTTAGCGGGGGTCGAACCCTACGAGCAGTACTTC. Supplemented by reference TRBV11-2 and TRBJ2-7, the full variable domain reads EAGVAQSPRYKIIEKRQSVAFWCNPISGHATLYWYQQILGQGPKLLIQFQNNGVVDDSQLPKDRFSAERLKGVDSTLKIQPAKLEDSAVYLCASSFSLAGVEPYEQYFGPGTRLTVT.

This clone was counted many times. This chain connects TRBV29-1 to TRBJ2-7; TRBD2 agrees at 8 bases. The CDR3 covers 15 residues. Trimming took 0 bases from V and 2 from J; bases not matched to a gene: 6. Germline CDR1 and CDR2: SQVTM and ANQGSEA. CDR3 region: CSVEDPAGEPYEQYF. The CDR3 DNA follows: TGCAGCGTTGAAGATCCAGCGGGGGAACCCTACGAGCAGTACTTC.

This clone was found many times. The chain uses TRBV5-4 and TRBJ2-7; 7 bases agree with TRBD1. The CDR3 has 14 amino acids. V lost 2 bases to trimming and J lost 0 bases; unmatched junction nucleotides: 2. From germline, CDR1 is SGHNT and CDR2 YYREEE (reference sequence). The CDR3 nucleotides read TGTGCCAGCAGCTTACAGGGGAGCTCCTACGAGCAGTACTTC. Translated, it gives CASSLQGSSYEQYF. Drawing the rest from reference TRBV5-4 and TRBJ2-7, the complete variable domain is ETGVTQSPTHLIKTRGQQVTLRCSSQSGHNTVSWYQQALGQGPQFIFQYYREEENGRGNFPPRFSGLQFPNYSSELNVNALELDDSALYLCASSLQGSSYEQYFGPGTRLTVT.

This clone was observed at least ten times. The CDR3 region is CATSDRGQGRNEQYF. The DNA of the CDR3 is TGTGCCACCAGTGACCGTGGACAGGGCAGAAACGAGCAGTACTTC. The genes are TRBV24-1 and TRBJ2-7; TRBD1 matches 8 bases. The CDR3 spans 15 residues. The junction had 9 bases not matched to a gene; V was cut back by 4 bases and J by 5 bases. CDR1 KGHDR and CDR2 SFDVKD come from the germline V gene.

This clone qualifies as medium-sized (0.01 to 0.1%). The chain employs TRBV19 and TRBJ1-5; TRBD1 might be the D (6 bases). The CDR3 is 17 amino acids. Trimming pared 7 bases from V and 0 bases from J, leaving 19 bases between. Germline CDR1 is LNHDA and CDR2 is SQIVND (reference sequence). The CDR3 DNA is TGTGCCAGTACCCCCTCCCGGGGGGCGAGTAGCAATCAGCCCCAGCATTTT. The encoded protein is CASTPSRGASSNQPQHF.

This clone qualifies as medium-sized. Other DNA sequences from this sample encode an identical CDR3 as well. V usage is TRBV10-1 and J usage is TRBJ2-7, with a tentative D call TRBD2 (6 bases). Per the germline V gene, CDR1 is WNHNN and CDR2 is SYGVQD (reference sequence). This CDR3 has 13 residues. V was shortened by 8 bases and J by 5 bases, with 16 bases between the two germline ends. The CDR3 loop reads CASRRDSADEQYF. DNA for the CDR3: TGCGCCAGCCGCCGGGACTCAGCGGACGAGCAGTACTTC.

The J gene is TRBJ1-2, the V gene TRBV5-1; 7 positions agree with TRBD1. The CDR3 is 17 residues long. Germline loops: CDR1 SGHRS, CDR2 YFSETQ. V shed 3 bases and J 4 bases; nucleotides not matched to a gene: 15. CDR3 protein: CASSSETGRVFGYGYTF. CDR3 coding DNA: TGCGCCAGCAGCTCGGAGACAGGGAGGGTATTCGGCTATGGCTACACCTTC. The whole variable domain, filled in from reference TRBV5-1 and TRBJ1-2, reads KAGVTQTPRYLIKTRGQQVTLSCSPISGHRSVSWYQQTPGQGLQFLFEYFSETQRNKGNFPGRFSGRQFSNSRSEMNVSTLELGDSALYLCASSSETGRVFGYGYTFGSGTRLTVV.

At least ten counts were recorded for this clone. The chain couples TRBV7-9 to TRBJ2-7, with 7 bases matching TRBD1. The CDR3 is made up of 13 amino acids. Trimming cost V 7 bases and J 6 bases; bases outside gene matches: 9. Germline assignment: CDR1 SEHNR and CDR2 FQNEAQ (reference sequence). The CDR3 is CASKQTGEREQYF. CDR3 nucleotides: TGTGCCAGCAAACAAACAGGGGAACGCGAGCAGTACTTC.

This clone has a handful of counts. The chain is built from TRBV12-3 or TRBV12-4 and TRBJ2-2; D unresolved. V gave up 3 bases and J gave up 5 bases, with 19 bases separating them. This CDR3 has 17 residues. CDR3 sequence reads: CASSLNIPARKTGELFF. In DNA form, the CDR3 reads TGTGCCAGCAGTTTGAATATCCCGGCTCGAAAAACCGGGGAGCTGTTTTTT.

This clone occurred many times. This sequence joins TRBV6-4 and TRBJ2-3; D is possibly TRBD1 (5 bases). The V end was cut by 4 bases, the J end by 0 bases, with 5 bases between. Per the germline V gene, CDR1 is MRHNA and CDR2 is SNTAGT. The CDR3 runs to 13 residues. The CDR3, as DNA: TGTGCCAGCAGTGGACAGAGCACAGATACGCAGTATTTT. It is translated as CASSGQSTDTQYF.

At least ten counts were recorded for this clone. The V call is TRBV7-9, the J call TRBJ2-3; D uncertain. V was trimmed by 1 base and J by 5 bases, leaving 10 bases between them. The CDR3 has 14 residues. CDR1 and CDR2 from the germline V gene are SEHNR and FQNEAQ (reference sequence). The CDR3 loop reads CASSLVTSGDTQYF. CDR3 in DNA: TGTGCCAGCAGCTTAGTGACCTCGGGAGATACGCAGTATTTT.

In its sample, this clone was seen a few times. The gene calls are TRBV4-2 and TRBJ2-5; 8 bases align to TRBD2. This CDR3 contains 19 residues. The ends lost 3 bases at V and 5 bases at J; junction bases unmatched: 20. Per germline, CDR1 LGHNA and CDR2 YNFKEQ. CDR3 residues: CASSQTYGRAGIQSETQYF. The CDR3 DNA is TGTGCCAGCAGCCAGACTTACGGGAGGGCCGGGATTCAATCGGAGACCCAGTACTTC.

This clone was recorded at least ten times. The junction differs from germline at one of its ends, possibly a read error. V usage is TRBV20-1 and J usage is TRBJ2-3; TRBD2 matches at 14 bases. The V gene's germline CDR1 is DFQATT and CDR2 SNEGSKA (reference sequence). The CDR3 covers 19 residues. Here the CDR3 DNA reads TGCAGTGCTAGAGGGACTAGCGGGGGGCTAACCTCTAGCACAGGTACGCAGTATTTT. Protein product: CSARGTSGGLTSSTGTQYF.

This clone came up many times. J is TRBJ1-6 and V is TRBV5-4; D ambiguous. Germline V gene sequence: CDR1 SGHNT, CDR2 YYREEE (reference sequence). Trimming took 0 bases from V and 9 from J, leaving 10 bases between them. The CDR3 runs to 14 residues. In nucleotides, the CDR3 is TGTGCCAGCAGCTTGGATGGTGAAACTTCACCCCTCCACTTT. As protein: CASSLDGETSPLHF.

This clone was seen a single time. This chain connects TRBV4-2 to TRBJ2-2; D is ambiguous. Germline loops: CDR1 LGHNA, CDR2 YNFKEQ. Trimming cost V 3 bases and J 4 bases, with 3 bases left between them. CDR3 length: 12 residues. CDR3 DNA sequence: TGTGCCAGCAGCCAGCCCACCGGGGAGCTGTTTTTT. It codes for CASSQPTGELFF.

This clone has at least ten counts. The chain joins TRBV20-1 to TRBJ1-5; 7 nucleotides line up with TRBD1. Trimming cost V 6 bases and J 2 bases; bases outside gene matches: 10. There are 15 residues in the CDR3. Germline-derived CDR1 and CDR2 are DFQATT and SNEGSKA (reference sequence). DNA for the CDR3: TGCAGTGCCGGTGGGAGAACAGGGGGCAATCAGCCCCAGCATTTT. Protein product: CSAGGRTGGNQPQHF.

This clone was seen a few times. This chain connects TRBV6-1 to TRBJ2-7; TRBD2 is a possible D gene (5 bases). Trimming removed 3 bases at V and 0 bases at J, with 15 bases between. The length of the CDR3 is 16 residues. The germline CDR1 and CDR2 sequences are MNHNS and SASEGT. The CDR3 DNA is TGTGCCAGCAGTGATAGGGAATCGGGAATCTCCTACGAGCAGTACTTC. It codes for CASSDRESGISYEQYF.

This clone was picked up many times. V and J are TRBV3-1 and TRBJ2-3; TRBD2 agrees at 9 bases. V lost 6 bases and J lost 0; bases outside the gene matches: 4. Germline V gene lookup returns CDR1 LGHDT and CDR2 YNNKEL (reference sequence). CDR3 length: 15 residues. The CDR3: CASRRSGGSTDTQYF. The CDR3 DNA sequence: TGTGCCAGCAGGCGCAGCGGGGGGAGCACAGATACGCAGTATTTT.